This T cell receptor beta chain was found in a study of blood T cell repertoires in COVID-19. The ends lost 3 bases at V and 1 base at J; junction bases unmatched: 8. Looked up from germline, CDR1 is LNHDA and CDR2 is SQIVND (reference sequence). This CDR3 is 16 amino acids long. Only in-frame clones appear in the TCRdb table, and some are missing; sequencing was by immunoSEQ multiplex PCR. This table holds over 90,000 clones, approximately 89% found once. The chain couples TRBV19 to TRBJ2-7, with 8 bases lining up with TRBD2. The sequence was obtained from a woman of 80 years or more in a cohort sampled during active COVID-19. Sequencing was done on a sample of peripheral blood. The CDR3 DNA is TGTGCCAGTAGTATCAACGCCGGGGGGGCTTCCTACGAGCAGTACTTC. It encodes CASSINAGGASYEQYF.